These 8 T cell receptor beta chains came from one sample sequenced in a study of shared clonotypes between healthy human individuals (dated by TCRdb to 2018 to 2020). Libraries were constructed by the immunoSEQ multiplex PCR assay. The table comes from immuneACCESS by way of TCRdb, which keeps in-frame sequences with V and J called. Part of the clones is missing from these tables; in studies checked, under half for an unresolved V gene and the rest for unknown reasons. The sample table holds about 820,000 clones, of which 80% to 95% were seen once. 24% of the sample is taken by the ten largest. CD8 naive samples were CD45RO-negative cells positively selected for CCR7, giving a CD45RA+CCR7+ population that excluded TemRA cells. The sequenced sample consisted of naive CD8+ T cells sorted from blood. Interpreted using the paper, the cell subset or site label stands for: CD45RA+CCR7+. The receptor set was obtained from a man aged 25-45 years in good health.

The chain has TRBV28 and TRBJ1-1; D ambiguous. CDR1 MDHEN and CDR2 SYDVKM come from the germline V gene. The ends were cut back, 7 bases at V and 4 bases at J, with 7 bases in the middle. CDR3 length: 11 amino acids. For the CDR3, the DNA is TGTGCCAGCACCTACGGCACTGAAGCTTTCTTT. Translated, it gives CASTYGTEAFF.

The CDR3 DNA is TGTGCCAGCAGTTTATCCCGGGACCCCTTAATCAATGAGCAGTTCTTC. Translating it yields CASSLSRDPLINEQFF. V is TRBV27 and J is TRBJ2-1; tentatively, D is TRBD1 or TRBD2 (5 bases each). Between the trimmed V and J ends, which lost 0 bases and 6 bases, there was a span of 15 bases. The CDR3 is 16 amino acids. CDR1 MNHEY and CDR2 SMNVEV come from the germline V gene (reference sequence).

The V call is TRBV10-3, the J call TRBJ2-1, with 11 bases lining up with TRBD2. The CDR3 spans 14 residues. Germline V gene lookup returns CDR1 ENHRY and CDR2 SYGVKD. Losses at the gene ends were 6 bases for V and 4 bases for J; bases not matched to a gene: 2. The CDR3 DNA reads TGTGCCATCAGCGGGACTAGCGGTTACAATGAGCAGTTCTTC. It codes for CAISGTSGYNEQFF.

The gene calls are TRBV28 and TRBJ1-5, with 8 positions matching TRBD1. Germline V CDR1 and CDR2: MDHEN, SYDVKM. This CDR3 region has 14 residues. Trimming cost V 10 bases and J 9 bases; bases outside gene matches: 14. CDR3 region: CATHRDRPLGPQHF. Written as DNA, the CDR3 is TGTGCCACCCACCGGGACAGGCCTTTGGGGCCCCAGCATTTT. The full variable domain, its missing parts supplied by reference TRBV28 and TRBJ1-5, is DVKVTQSSRYLVKRTGEKVFLECVQDMDHENMFWYRQDPGLGLRLIYFSYDVKMKEKGDIPEGYSVSREKKERFSLILESASTNQTSMYLCATHRDRPLGPQHFGDGTRLSIL.

V is TRBV10-3 and J is TRBJ2-5; D remains ambiguous. The germline V and J ends were trimmed by 6 bases and 5 bases, with 7 bases remaining between them. The CDR3 is 11 amino acids. The germline gives CDR1 ENHRY, CDR2 SYGVKD. CDR3 region: CAIREQETQYF. CDR3 nucleotide sequence: TGTGCCATCAGAGAACAGGAGACCCAGTACTTC.

V and J are TRBV28 and TRBJ1-1, with TRBD1 matching over 8 bases. Trimming removed 2 bases from V and 8 bases from J; junction bases left unmatched: 10. Germline V lookup: CDR1 MDHEN, CDR2 SYDVKM. The CDR3 has 15 residues. The CDR3 region is CASSLSQGAVGEAFF. The CDR3 DNA reads TGTGCCAGCAGTTTAAGTCAGGGGGCAGTGGGAGAAGCTTTCTTT.

The rearrangement links TRBV27 to TRBJ2-7; TRBD2 matches at 7 bases. J gave up 5 bases and V 5 bases, and 12 bases lay outside the gene matches. The CDR3 runs to 15 residues. Germline CDR1 reads MNHEY; CDR2 reads SMNVEV (reference sequence). The CDR3 protein is CASSATLAGAHEQYF. The CDR3 DNA sequence: TGTGCCAGCAGTGCCACCCTGGCGGGAGCCCACGAGCAGTACTTC.

The V and J genes are TRBV6-1 and TRBJ1-2; no clear D. From germline, CDR1 is MNHNS and CDR2 SASEGT. V was pared by 3 bases and J by 1 base, with 9 bases between. CDR3 size: 14 residues. The CDR3 loop reads CASSETQFNYGYTF. The CDR3 DNA sequence: TGTGCCAGCAGTGAGACCCAGTTTAACTATGGCTACACCTTC.